Below are 24 T cell receptor beta chains sequenced from a single sample in a study of blood T cell repertoires in COVID-19. Using immunoSEQ multiplex PCR, the repertoire was profiled, and TCRdb retains in-frame clones only, with some absent. The repertoire holds about 180,000 clones, 75% to 90% seen once, with 6.2% in the top ten. Material: PBMCs or T cells enriched from blood (not recorded which). The receptors stem from a man aged 40-49 years who had recovered from COVID-19.

V is TRBV29-1 and J is TRBJ1-3; no firm D call. Germline loops: CDR1 SQVTM, CDR2 ANQGSEA. The CDR3 extends over 14 amino acids. The germline V and J ends were trimmed by 0 bases and 3 bases, with 9 bases remaining between them. The CDR3, as DNA: TGCAGCGTTGAAGAGGTCGGGAGTGGAAACACCATATATTTT. This translates into CSVEEVGSGNTIYF.

This clone has just one count. V gene TRBV9 combines with J gene TRBJ2-7, with TRBD2 identical over 13 bases. The CDR3 has 15 residues. V gave up 3 bases and J gave up 4 bases; unmatched junction bases: 4. From germline, CDR1 is SGDLS and CDR2 YYNGEE. Here the CDR3 reads CASSAWTSGRYEQYF. The CDR3 bases are TGTGCCAGCAGCGCGTGGACTAGCGGGAGATACGAGCAGTACTTC. Supplemented by reference TRBV9 and TRBJ2-7, the full variable domain reads DSGVTQTPKHLITATGQRVTLRCSPRSGDLSVYWYQQSLDQGLQFLIQYYNGEERAKGNILERFSAQQFPDLHSELNLSSLELGDSALYFCASSAWTSGRYEQYFGPGTRLTVT.

The J gene is TRBJ1-4, the V gene TRBV30; the D gene is possibly TRBD1 (5 bases). V lost 2 bases, J lost 13 bases, and 23 bases lay in between. CDR1 GTSNPN and CDR2 SVGIG come from the germline V gene (reference sequence). This CDR3 has 15 amino acids. CDR3 DNA sequence: TGTGCCTGGAGTCCTCCACGGACATTGCCAGGTAGACTGTTTTTT. It is translated as CAWSPPRTLPGRLFF.

In this sample, this clone turned up once. DNA for the CDR3: TGTGCCAGCAGCCAAAAGAGGACAGGGGGCGAGACCCAGTACTTC. Protein sequence: CASSQKRTGGETQYF. The chain carries TRBV5-4 and TRBJ2-5; 11 nucleotides align to TRBD1. Unmatched junction bases numbered 7, after V lost 4 bases and J lost 5 bases. The CDR3 runs 15 residues. Germline V lookup: CDR1 SGHNT, CDR2 YYREEE (reference sequence).

V is TRBV12-3 or TRBV12-4 and J is TRBJ2-5; 7 bases map to TRBD2. This CDR3 is 12 amino acids long. The V gene end was trimmed by 7 bases and the J gene end by 9 bases; junction bases not matched to a gene: 8. CDR3 residues: CASTAGVGPQYF. The CDR3 region has the DNA TGTGCCAGCACGGCGGGAGTTGGGCCCCAGTACTTC.

The chain combines TRBV13 with TRBJ1-6; D is uncertain. The length of the CDR3 is 16 residues. The germline V gene has CDR1 PRHDT and CDR2 FYEKMQ (reference sequence). The ends were cut back, 5 bases at V and 0 bases at J, with 11 bases in the middle. The CDR3 sequence is CASSPDGSSYNSPLHF. CDR3 DNA: TGTGCCAGCAGCCCGGACGGGAGCTCCTATAATTCACCCCTCCACTTT.

The chain joins TRBV9 to TRBJ1-1; possibly TRBD1 for D (6 bases). Germline CDR1 and CDR2: SGDLS and YYNGEE. This CDR3 comprises 13 residues. The V end was cut by 3 bases, the J end by 1 base, with 7 bases between. The CDR3 reads CASSGTENTEAFF. DNA of the CDR3: TGTGCCAGCAGCGGGACAGAGAACACTGAAGCTTTCTTT.

The chain is built from TRBV5-6 and TRBJ2-7, with 7 bases matching TRBD1. The CDR3 spans 15 residues. CDR1 and CDR2 from the germline V gene are SGHDT and YYEEEE. With V trimmed by 1 base and J by 3 bases, 7 bases remained unmatched. CDR3 DNA: TGTGCCAGCAGCTTGAGAGGGGGCTGGGGCTACGAGCAGTACTTC. Protein product: CASSLRGGWGYEQYF.

The V call is TRBV9, the J call TRBJ2-2; 9 nucleotides align to TRBD1. Germline V lookup: CDR1 SGDLS, CDR2 YYNGEE. With 0 bases clipped from V and 7 bases from J, the junction kept 7 bases outside the gene matches. The CDR3 spans 16 residues. CDR3 nucleotides: TGTGCCAGCAGCGTAGGTGGGACAGGGCTCGACGGGGAGCTGTTTTTT. It yields the protein CASSVGGTGLDGELFF.

A single count supports this clone. This rearrangement joins TRBV27 to TRBJ1-1, with TRBD1 identical over 10 bases. The CDR3 covers 16 residues. From germline, CDR1 is MNHEY and CDR2 SMNVEV (reference sequence). V trimming: 3 bases; J trimming: 6 bases; junction bases outside the gene matches: 10. CDR3 residues: CASSFDRDRGGAEAFF. As DNA, the CDR3 is TGTGCCAGCAGTTTCGACCGGGACAGGGGCGGGGCTGAAGCTTTCTTT.

This chain uses TRBV3-1 (or the pseudogene TRBV3-2) with TRBJ2-7, with TRBD2 as a possible D gene (5 bases). Germline V gene lookup returns CDR1 LGHDT and CDR2 YNNKEL (reference sequence). The CDR3 spans 15 residues. The V gene lost 4 bases and the J gene lost 4 bases, with 17 bases spanning the gap. Written as DNA, the CDR3 is TGTGCCAGCAGCCCCCTGGTGGCCCCGGGGTACGAGCAGTACTTC. This codes for CASSPLVAPGYEQYF.

The chain employs TRBV27 and TRBJ1-2; 7 bases map to TRBD1. CDR1 MNHEY and CDR2 SMNVEV come from the germline V gene (reference sequence). The CDR3 is 16 residues long. With V trimmed by 5 bases and J by 3 bases, 12 bases remained unmatched. The CDR3 region has the DNA TGTGCCAGCAGTCCAGGGGGGTGGTTGCGAGACTATGGCTACACCTTC. This translates into CASSPGGWLRDYGYTF.

This chain joins TRBV7-8 and TRBJ2-3, with 9 nucleotides matching TRBD2. The CDR3 spans 16 residues. V shed 3 bases and J 3 bases; nucleotides not matched to a gene: 7. Germline V gene data show CDR1 as SGHVS and CDR2 as FQNEAQ. CDR3 region: CASSFSSGARTDTQYF. CDR3 coding DNA: TGTGCCAGCAGCTTTTCTAGCGGGGCGAGGACAGATACGCAGTATTTT.

This sequence joins TRBV7-9 and TRBJ2-7; tentatively, D is TRBD1 (6 bases). The CDR3 contains 13 residues. Trimming left V 5 bases short and J 6 bases short, with 14 bases between. Germline CDR1 reads SEHNR; CDR2 reads FQNEAQ (reference sequence). CDR3 DNA sequence: TGTGCCAGCAGCGGGAGAACAGGGTCCGAGCAGTACTTC. It encodes CASSGRTGSEQYF.

The V gene is TRBV28, the J gene TRBJ1-5; 9 bases align to TRBD1. CDR1 is MDHEN and CDR2 is SYDVKM in the germline V gene. The junction had 6 bases not matched to a gene; V was cut back by 6 bases and J by 6 bases. The CDR3 runs to 14 residues. This CDR3 is CASRSGTGSQPQHF. The CDR3 DNA sequence: TGTGCCAGCAGAAGTGGGACAGGGAGTCAGCCCCAGCATTTT.

The rearrangement uses TRBV11-2 and TRBJ2-3, with 12 bases aligning to TRBD2. The CDR3 runs 16 residues. V shed 5 bases, J shed 1 base, and the junction held 4 bases outside the gene matches. Germline assignment: CDR1 SGHAT and CDR2 FQNNGV. The CDR3 DNA reads as TGTGCCAGCAGCCAACTAGCGGGGGGTGGCACAGATACGCAGTATTTT. Encoded protein: CASSQLAGGGTDTQYF.

The chain uses TRBV7-3 and TRBJ2-1; D may be TRBD1 (6 bases). The CDR3 extends over 19 amino acids. Trimming left V 5 bases short and J 2 bases short, with 25 bases between. CDR1 SGHTA and CDR2 FQGTGA come from the germline V gene. The CDR3 sequence: CASSPLALLGDTAYNEQFF. In DNA form, the CDR3 reads TGTGCCAGCAGCCCCCTGGCCCTGTTAGGGGACACCGCCTACAATGAGCAGTTCTTC.

The chain's CDR3 is CASSYAGWETQYF. In DNA, the CDR3 is TGTGCCAGCAGTTACGCGGGCTGGGAGACCCAGTACTTC. The J gene is TRBJ2-5, the V gene TRBV6-5, with D maybe TRBD2 (5 bases). The CDR3 contains 13 residues. CDR1 is MNHEY, CDR2 SVGAGI, per germline. V shed 2 bases and J shed 5 bases, with 9 bases lying between them.

This chain links TRBV27 with TRBJ2-7; a weak D match, TRBD1 (5 bases). V gave up 2 bases and J gave up 0 bases, with 11 bases separating them. This CDR3 has 15 residues. CDR1 is MNHEY, CDR2 SMNVEV, per germline (reference sequence). CDR3 nucleotides: TGTGCCAGCAGTTTAGAGAAAGGGGCCTCCTACGAGCAGTACTTC. Amino acid sequence: CASSLEKGASYEQYF.

V gene TRBV4-1 combines with J gene TRBJ2-2; D is perhaps TRBD2 (6 bases). This CDR3 spans 19 amino acids. The V end was cut by 1 base, the J end by 3 bases, with 21 bases between. Per germline, CDR1 MGHRA and CDR2 YSYEKL. The CDR3 DNA follows: TGCGCCAGCAGCCAAGCCGGTGGGAGGCTTGCCAGCGACACCGGGGAGCTGTTTTTT. It codes for CASSQAGGRLASDTGELFF.

The rearrangement joins TRBV27 to TRBJ2-2, with 7 bases matching TRBD1. Germline assignment: CDR1 MNHEY and CDR2 SMNVEV (reference sequence). The ends lost 3 bases at V and 2 bases at J; junction bases unmatched: 6. The CDR3 is 16 residues long. In nucleotides, the CDR3 is TGTGCCAGCAGTTTCGACAGGGCGATTAACACCGGGGAGCTGTTTTTT. It specifies CASSFDRAINTGELFF.

The rearrangement joins TRBV13 to TRBJ2-4; 7 bases are a match to TRBD2. The J segment lost 4 bases and the V segment lost 5 bases, leaving 8 bases of the junction unmatched. Germline CDR1 PRHDT, CDR2 FYEKMQ (reference sequence). The length of the CDR3 is 15 residues. CDR3 sequence reads: CASSPRSSGKNIQYF. CDR3 coding DNA: TGTGCCAGCAGCCCCCGCTCTAGCGGTAAAAACATTCAGTACTTC.

The chain uses TRBV11-2 and TRBJ1-1; D gene uncertain. Trimming took 5 bases from V and 1 from J, leaving 17 bases between them. Germline V gene sequence: CDR1 SGHAT, CDR2 FQNNGV. This CDR3 region has 16 residues. CDR3 sequence: CASSPWSRERNTEAFF. For the CDR3, the DNA is TGTGCCAGCAGCCCCTGGTCGCGGGAAAGGAACACTGAAGCTTTCTTT.

The chain is built from TRBV29-1 and TRBJ1-1; the match to TRBD1 covers 10 bases. The CDR3 is 15 amino acids. Per germline, CDR1 SQVTM and CDR2 ANQGSEA. Trimming at V came to 6 bases and at J to 1 base, leaving 8 bases not matched to a gene. CDR3 sequence reads: CSVPGQGPWNTEAFF. The CDR3 nucleotides are TGCAGCGTCCCGGGACAGGGGCCATGGAACACTGAAGCTTTCTTT.